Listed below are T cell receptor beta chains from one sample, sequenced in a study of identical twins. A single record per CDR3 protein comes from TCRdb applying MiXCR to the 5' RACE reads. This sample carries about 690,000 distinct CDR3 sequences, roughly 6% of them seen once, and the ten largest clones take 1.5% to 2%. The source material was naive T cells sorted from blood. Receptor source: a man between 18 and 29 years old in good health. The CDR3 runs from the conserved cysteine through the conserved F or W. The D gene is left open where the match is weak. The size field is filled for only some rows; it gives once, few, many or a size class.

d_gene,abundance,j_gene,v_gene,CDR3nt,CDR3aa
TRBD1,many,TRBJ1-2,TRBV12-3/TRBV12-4,TGTGCCAGCAGCGCCGAGGACAGGGTCTATGGCTACACCTTC,CASSAEDRVYGYTF
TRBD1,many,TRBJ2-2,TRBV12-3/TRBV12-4,TGTGCCAGCAGCACTCAAGGGGGCATGAACACCGGGGAGCTGTTTTTT,CASSTQGGMNTGELFF
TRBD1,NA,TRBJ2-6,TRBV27,TGTGCCAGCAGTTTAAAGGTTGACAGGGGTTTTGGCTCTGGGGCCAACGTCCTGACTTTC,CASSLKVDRGFGSGANVLTF
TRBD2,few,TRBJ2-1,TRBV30,TGTGCCTGGACTCGAGGACTAGCGGGAGATTATGAGCAGTTCTTC,CAWTRGLAGDYEQFF
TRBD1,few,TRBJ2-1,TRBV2,TGTGCCAGCATAGGGACAGGGGGCAATGAGCAGTTCTTC,CASIGTGGNEQFF
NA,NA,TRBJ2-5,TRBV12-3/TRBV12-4,TGTGCCAGCAGTCCATTGCTTACCCAAGAGACCCAGTACTTC,CASSPLLTQETQYF
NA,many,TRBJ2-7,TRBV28,TGTGCCACTGATAAGGGCTACGAGCAGTACTTC,CATDKGYEQYF
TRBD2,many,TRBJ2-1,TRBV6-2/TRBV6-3,TGTGCCAGCAGTCCCGACCTAGCGGGAGGCACCTACAATGAGCAGTTCTTC,CASSPDLAGGTYNEQFF
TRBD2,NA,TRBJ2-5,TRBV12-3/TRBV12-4,TGTGCCAGCAGCCGAGAACGCCGAGCGGGAGTTGAGACCCAGTACTTC,CASSRERRAGVETQYF
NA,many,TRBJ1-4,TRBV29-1,TGCAGCGGAAGACTAGATGAAAAACTGTTTTTT,CSGRLDEKLFF
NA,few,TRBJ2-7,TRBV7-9,TGTGCCAGCAGCGGAGCATCCGGGAAGGTCTACGAGCAGTACTTC,CASSGASGKVYEQYF
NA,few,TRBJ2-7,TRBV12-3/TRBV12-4,TGTGCCAGCAGTGGGTCCTACTTCCCCTACGAGCAGTACTTC,CASSGSYFPYEQYF
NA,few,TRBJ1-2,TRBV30,TGTGCCTGGAGTCCCCTGGACACAATACGCTATGGCTACACCTTC,CAWSPLDTIRYGYTF
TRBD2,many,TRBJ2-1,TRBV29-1,TGCAGCGTTGAATTGAAGGCTAGCGGGCTCTTC,CSVELKASGLF
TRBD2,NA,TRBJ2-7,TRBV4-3,TGCGCCAGCAGCCAAGAAGATAGCGGGGAGATCTACGAGCAGTACTTC,CASSQEDSGEIYEQYF
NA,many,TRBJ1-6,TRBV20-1,TGCAGTGCTAGTGCCACCTTCTCCTATAATTCACCCCTCCACTTT,CSASATFSYNSPLHF
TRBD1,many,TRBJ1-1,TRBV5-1,TGCGCCAGCAGCAACGACAGGGGGCGGGCTGAAGCTTTCTTT,CASSNDRGRAEAFF
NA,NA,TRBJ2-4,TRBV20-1,TGCAGTGTTAAAATTTTAGCCAAAAACATTCAGTACTTC,CSVKILAKNIQYF
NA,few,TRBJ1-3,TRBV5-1,TGCGCCAGCAGCTTACAGGGAGACTCTGGAAACACCATATATTTT,CASSLQGDSGNTIYF
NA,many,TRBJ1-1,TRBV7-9,TGTGCCAGCAGCGCCCAAATACGGACAGCCGAAGCTTTCTTT,CASSAQIRTAEAFF
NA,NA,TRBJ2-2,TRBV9,TGTGCCAGCAGCGTAGATTCGTTCACCGGGGAGCTGTTTTTT,CASSVDSFTGELFF
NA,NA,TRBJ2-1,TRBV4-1,TGCGCCAGCAGCCAAGAGCCGGGGGGACAGTGGGTCAATGAGCAGTTCTTC,CASSQEPGGQWVNEQFF
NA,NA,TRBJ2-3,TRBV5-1,TGCGCCAGCAGCGCGCTAACATTTTTCACAGATACGCAGTATTTT,CASSALTFFTDTQYF
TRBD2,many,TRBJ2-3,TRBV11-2,TGTGCCAGCAGTTTCAGACTAGCGGAAAGTCTCACAGATACGCAGTATTTT,CASSFRLAESLTDTQYF
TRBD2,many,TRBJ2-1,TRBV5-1,TGCGCCAGCAACCCTAGCGGGTCGTACAATGAGCAGTTCTTC,CASNPSGSYNEQFF
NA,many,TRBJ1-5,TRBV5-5,TGTGCCAGCAGCTTCCGTTACAGGGATGAGCCCCAGCATTTT,CASSFRYRDEPQHF